This passage covers 24 T cell receptor beta chains from one sample sequenced in a study of T cell responses to AZD1222 COVID-19 vaccine. Some clones are missing from TCRdb's copy, which holds only in-frame ones; the method was immunoSEQ multiplex PCR. Of approximately 130,000 clones in the sample, approximately 83% were seen once. This sample comprised peripheral blood, obtained on day 0 of AZD1222 vaccination. These TCRs come from an adult in good health.

The chain recombines TRBV30 with TRBJ1-4; D unclear. Trimming took 6 bases from V and 7 from J, leaving 18 bases between them. Germline CDR1 is GTSNPN and CDR2 is SVGIG (reference sequence). The CDR3 spans 14 residues. DNA for the CDR3: TGTGCCTGCTCAGATCGACCTGGGGTTGAAAAACTGTTTTTT. Amino acids: CACSDRPGVEKLFF.

The V gene is TRBV5-6, the J gene TRBJ1-1; TRBD1 is a possible D gene (5 bases). The CDR3 totals 14 residues. CDR1 and CDR2 (germline): SGHDT, YYEEEE. Trimming removed 4 bases at V and 1 base at J, with 11 bases between. The CDR3 here is CASSLGAGNTEAFF. CDR3 sequence (DNA): TGTGCCAGCAGCCTTGGGGCAGGGAACACTGAAGCTTTCTTT.

The CDR3 protein is CASSENSIYGYTF. The CDR3 DNA reads TGTGCCAGCAGTGAAAACAGCATCTATGGCTACACCTTC. The rearrangement joins TRBV25-1 to TRBJ1-2, with no clear D. Germline V CDR1 and CDR2: MGHDK, SYGVNS. V lost 2 bases and J 4 bases, leaving 8 bases between the germline ends. This CDR3 has 13 amino acids.

This clone was recorded once. The V and J genes are TRBV6-5 and TRBJ2-7, with D possibly TRBD2 on 5 matching bases. The CDR3 extends over 13 amino acids. CDR1 and CDR2 (germline): MNHEY, SVGAGI. Between the trimmed V and J ends, which lost 8 bases and 3 bases, there was a span of 14 bases. The CDR3 DNA reads as TGTGCCAGCGCAGGAGCGGCCCACTACGAGCAGTACTTC. As protein: CASAGAAHYEQYF.

The chain joins TRBV28 to TRBJ2-7; perhaps TRBD1 as D (5 bases). V lost 4 bases and J lost 4, with 14 bases in between. The germline gives CDR1 MDHEN, CDR2 SYDVKM. The CDR3 totals 14 residues. CDR3 coding DNA: TGTGCCAGCAGTTCCACAGGACGGGTTTACGAGCAGTACTTC. Translated, it gives CASSSTGRVYEQYF.

This clone was detected once. The rearrangement uses TRBV5-1 and TRBJ2-1; D possibly corresponds to TRBD2 (5 bases). CDR1 and CDR2 from the germline V gene are SGHRS and YFSETQ. This CDR3 contains 15 residues. V dropped 0 bases and J dropped 3 bases, with 10 bases sitting between them. The DNA of the CDR3 is TGCGCCAGCAGCTTGGCGGGGTACTTCTACAATGAGCAGTTCTTC. Translated: CASSLAGYFYNEQFF.

The genes are TRBV19 and TRBJ2-7, with 12 bases aligning to TRBD1. The CDR3 runs to 17 residues. Germline V gives CDR1 LNHDA, CDR2 SQIVND (reference sequence). V dropped 5 bases and J dropped 4; count of bases not matched to a gene: 12. CDR3 DNA sequence: TGTGCCAGTAGTCGCCGTGCCGGGACAGGGGGCATTTACGAGCAGTACTTC. This codes for CASSRRAGTGGIYEQYF.

This clone was counted between two and nine times. The chain combines TRBV28 with TRBJ1-4; 8 bases are a match to TRBD1. Germline CDR1 and CDR2: MDHEN and SYDVKM. The V gene end was trimmed by 3 bases and the J gene end by 5 bases; junction bases not matched to a gene: 2. The CDR3 has 14 amino acids. The CDR3, as DNA: TGTGCCAGCAGTTTCCGGACAGGGAATGAAAAACTGTTTTTT. It yields the protein CASSFRTGNEKLFF.

This sequence joins TRBV7-8 and TRBJ2-1; 13 bases map to TRBD2. V shed 7 bases, J shed 5 bases, and the junction held 8 bases outside the gene matches. Germline lookup yields CDR1 SGHVS and CDR2 FQNEAQ. This CDR3 contains 16 residues. The DNA for the CDR3 is TGTGCCAGCACCCTTAGGACTAGCGGGAGAGACAATGAGCAGTTCTTC. This codes for CASTLRTSGRDNEQFF.

The V and J genes are TRBV6-6 and TRBJ2-3; tentatively, D is TRBD2 (5 bases). Germline V gene lookup returns CDR1 MNHNY and CDR2 SVGAGI (reference sequence). The CDR3 totals 15 residues. The V gene lost 3 bases and the J gene lost 0 bases, with 10 bases spanning the gap. The CDR3 is CASSYKRGSTDTQYF. The CDR3 DNA reads TGTGCCAGCAGTTATAAAAGAGGGAGCACAGATACGCAGTATTTT.

The chain joins TRBV7-9 to TRBJ2-1, with 9 bases aligning to TRBD2. Germline loops: CDR1 SEHNR, CDR2 FQNEAQ (reference sequence). This CDR3 has 15 amino acids. Trimming took 1 base from V and 7 from J; bases not matched to a gene: 5. As DNA, the CDR3 is TGTGCCAGCAGCTTAGTAGCGGGGGTAACTAATGAGCAGTTCTTC. This encodes CASSLVAGVTNEQFF. Based on the CDR3 plus reference TRBV7-9 and TRBJ2-1, the full variable domain is DTGVSQNPRHKITKRGQNVTFRCDPISEHNRLYWYRQTLGQGPEFLTYFQNEAQLEKSRLLSDRFSAERPKGSFSTLEIQRTEQGDSAMYLCASSLVAGVTNEQFFGPGTRLTVL.

The chain joins TRBV7-2 to TRBJ1-1, with 7 bases matching TRBD1. This CDR3 has 16 amino acids. Germline lookup yields CDR1 SGHTA and CDR2 FQGNSA. V lost 5 bases and J lost 8; bases outside the gene matches: 17. The CDR3 is CASSPRTGLTESEAFF. The CDR3 region has the DNA TGTGCCAGCAGCCCCCGGACAGGCCTAACCGAGTCAGAAGCTTTCTTT. The whole variable domain, remainder taken from reference TRBV7-2 and TRBJ1-1, is GAGVSQSPSNKVTEKGKDVELRCDPISGHTALYWYRQSLGQGLEFLIYFQGNSAPDKSGLPSDRFSAERTGGSVSTLTIQRTQQEDSAVYLCASSPRTGLTESEAFFGQGTRLTVV.

V gene TRBV7-2 combines with J gene TRBJ2-2, with a tentative D call TRBD1 (5 bases). The CDR3 spans 15 residues. Trimming took 0 bases from V and 6 from J, leaving 11 bases between them. CDR1 and CDR2 (germline): SGHTA, FQGNSA. The CDR3 region is CASSLAQGFSGELFF. As DNA, the CDR3 is TGTGCCAGCAGCTTAGCGCAGGGTTTTTCCGGGGAGCTGTTTTTT.

Only one count was recorded for this clone. The chain couples TRBV29-1 to TRBJ2-2, with D possibly matching TRBD2 (5 bases). This CDR3 has 12 amino acids. The germline V gene encodes CDR1 SQVTM and CDR2 ANQGSEA. Between the trimmed V and J ends, which lost 7 bases and 7 bases, there was a span of 13 bases. The CDR3 loop reads CSAWSEGGELFF. The DNA for the CDR3 is TGCAGCGCCTGGAGTGAGGGCGGGGAGCTGTTTTTT.

This rearrangement joins TRBV24-1 to TRBJ2-3; TRBD2 matches at 9 bases. This CDR3 comprises 15 residues. From germline, CDR1 is KGHDR and CDR2 SFDVKD. With V trimmed by 7 bases and J by 4 bases, 8 bases remained unmatched. CDR3 DNA sequence: TGTGCCACCAGCGGTAGCGGGAGTATCCCAGATACGCAGTATTTT. Protein product: CATSGSGSIPDTQYF.

This chain uses TRBV28 with TRBJ1-4, with D possibly being TRBD1 (5 bases). Per germline, CDR1 MDHEN and CDR2 SYDVKM. The V and J ends lost 6 bases and 5 bases respectively, with 19 bases between them. The CDR3 is made up of 16 amino acids. CDR3 nucleotides: TGTGCCAGCAGCCACATGAGGGACGGTAACAATGAAAAACTGTTTTTT. It is translated as CASSHMRDGNNEKLFF.

A single count supports this clone. The CDR3 sequence: CASSLTFHDASQVQYF. In nucleotides, the CDR3 is TGTGCCAGCAGCCTGACCTTCCACGACGCTTCCCAGGTCCAGTATTTT. The genes are TRBV5-6 and TRBJ2-3; D remains unclear. Germline CDR1 SGHDT, CDR2 YYEEEE. This CDR3 comprises 16 residues. With 4 bases removed from V and 12 bases from J, the gap between germline ends came to 27 bases.

The CDR3 DNA sequence: TGTGCCAGCAGTGATACTAGCGCGTACTACGAGCAGTACTTC. It yields the protein CASSDTSAYYEQYF. This rearrangement joins TRBV2 to TRBJ2-7; 7 nucleotides match TRBD2. In germline, CDR1 is SNHLY, CDR2 FYNNEI. Trimming removed 3 bases from V and 3 bases from J; junction bases left unmatched: 5. The CDR3 is 14 residues long.

CDR3 protein: CASSPRGLAGGGYNEQFF. For the CDR3, the DNA is TGTGCCAGCAGCCCCAGGGGACTAGCGGGAGGAGGTTACAATGAGCAGTTCTTC. The V gene is TRBV7-2, the J gene TRBJ2-1; 15 bases are a match to TRBD2. The CDR3 consists of 18 residues. Germline CDR1 is SGHTA and CDR2 is FQGNSA. The V gene end was trimmed by 5 bases and the J gene end by 4 bases; junction bases not matched to a gene: 9.

The chain recombines TRBV3-1 (or the pseudogene TRBV3-2) with TRBJ1-2; D uncertain. The CDR3 is 13 amino acids. CDR1 and CDR2 (germline): LGHDT, YNNKEL (reference sequence). The V end was cut by 0 bases, the J end by 13 bases, with 15 bases between. Written as DNA, the CDR3 is TGTGCCAGCAGCCAAGATTTGGTCGGGGAACCCACCTTC. Its translation: CASSQDLVGEPTF.

This clone was counted between two and nine times. This chain links TRBV7-3 with TRBJ2-1; 8 nucleotides align to TRBD2. The CDR3 loop spans 16 amino acids. CDR1 and CDR2 from the germline V gene are SGHTA and FQGTGA. Trimming took 0 bases from V and 7 from J; bases not matched to a gene: 8. The CDR3 DNA follows: TGTGCCAGCAGCTTAACAGGGACTAGTAACCGTAATGAGCAGTTCTTC. It specifies CASSLTGTSNRNEQFF.

This clone came up a few times. The chain is built from TRBV6-2 or TRBV6-3 and TRBJ2-7; D possibly corresponds to TRBD1 (6 bases). Germline loops: CDR1 MNHEY, CDR2 SVGEGT. The V end was cut by 4 bases, the J end by 3 bases, with 16 bases between. The CDR3 is 15 amino acids. The CDR3 sequence: CASSSGDMGVYEQYF. For the CDR3, the DNA is TGTGCCAGCAGTTCCGGGGACATGGGGGTCTACGAGCAGTACTTC.

This chain joins TRBV20-1 and TRBJ2-7, with TRBD2 matching 12 bases. The germline V gene encodes CDR1 DFQATT and CDR2 SNEGSKA (reference sequence). With V trimmed by 3 bases and J by 0 bases, 6 bases remained unmatched. CDR3 length equals 16 residues. Written as DNA, the CDR3 is TGCAGTGCTAGTGGACTAGCGGGATTCTCCTCCTACGAGCAGTACTTC. This translates into CSASGLAGFSSYEQYF.

The J gene is TRBJ2-6, the V gene TRBV7-2; D is perhaps TRBD1 (6 bases). V lost 5 bases to trimming and J lost 2 bases, with 10 bases between them. CDR3 length equals 15 residues. Germline values: CDR1 SGHTA, CDR2 FQGNSA. CDR3 coding DNA: TGTGCCAGCAGCACGGACAGCACTGGGGCCAACGTCCTGACTTTC. Amino acid sequence: CASSTDSTGANVLTF.